A selection of T cell receptor beta chains follows, all from one sample in a study of blood T cells in healthy people across ages. TCRdb recomputed calls from the 5' RACE reads with MiXCR, one row per CDR3 protein. The repertoire holds about 640,000 distinct CDR3 sequences, with about 28% as singletons. The sequenced sample consisted of blood. These receptors all stem from a woman of 80 years or more in good health. Both conserved end residues are part of each CDR3. The order of the fields is CDR3 protein, J gene, clone size, V gene. Clone size is given for some rows only: seen once, a few or many times, or a class if the clone is expanded.

CDR3: CASSPRQQGESYGYTF
J: TRBJ1-2
size: few
V: TRBV28

CDR3: CASSLWNPGRNQPQHF
J: TRBJ1-5
size: many
V: TRBV28

CDR3: CATSRLAGRDTQYF
J: TRBJ2-3
size: many
V: TRBV15

CDR3: CASSGRTRTGSQETQYF
J: TRBJ2-5
size: many
V: TRBV11-2

CDR3: CSGEGVSTDTQYF
J: TRBJ2-3
size: few
V: TRBV20-1

CDR3: CASSETMGTEAFF
J: TRBJ1-1
size: few
V: TRBV27

CDR3: CASSPDTLGDQPQHF
J: TRBJ1-5
size: .
V: TRBV7-2

CDR3: CSASTGTQNIQYF
J: TRBJ2-4
size: many
V: TRBV20-1

CDR3: CASSLAPTGVGNTEAFF
J: TRBJ1-1
size: few
V: TRBV11-2

CDR3: CASRGDRVKSNQPQHF
J: TRBJ1-5
size: many
V: TRBV6-1

CDR3: CASSFGQGSASTDTQYF
J: TRBJ2-3
size: many
V: TRBV7-8

CDR3: CASSPGLAQTQYF
J: .
size: .
V: TRBV7-7

CDR3: CASSITGDTNTEAFF
J: TRBJ1-1
size: many
V: TRBV7-3

CDR3: CASSFGTGRKTQYF
J: .
size: .
V: TRBV12-3/TRBV12-4

CDR3: CASSWQGLANTDTQYF
J: TRBJ2-3
size: many
V: TRBV6-6

CDR3: CASSYHTGTVNTEAFF
J: TRBJ1-1
size: .
V: TRBV5-1

CDR3: CAISDPGLRNTGELFF
J: TRBJ2-2
size: .
V: TRBV10-3

CDR3: CAISEPRVLEGNEQFF
J: TRBJ2-1
size: many
V: TRBV10-3

CDR3: CASSPGTVNNQPQHF
J: TRBJ1-5
size: .
V: TRBV27

CDR3: CASSQDLRGGLNEQFF
J: TRBJ2-1
size: many
V: TRBV4-3

CDR3: CASSRERGSPLHF
J: TRBJ1-6
size: .
V: TRBV7-9

CDR3: CTPRGPGSPLHF
J: TRBJ1-6
size: many
V: TRBV20-1

CDR3: CASSLGGLAGNNEQFF
J: TRBJ2-1
size: many
V: TRBV13

CDR3: CASSLALMQGGGTEAFF
J: TRBJ1-1
size: few
V: TRBV7-8

CDR3: CASSEETQYF
J: TRBJ2-5
size: many
V: TRBV6-1

CDR3: CSARVSVAGGPLGSYNEQFF
J: TRBJ2-1
size: .
V: TRBV20-1